Listed below are T cell receptor beta chains from one sample, sequenced in a study of CD4+ T cells in melanoma. TCRdb's copy holds only in-frame clones and misses some; the assay was immunoSEQ multiplex PCR. The sample has fewer than 15,000 clones, roughly 80% seen once. Sequenced input: cells from a culture (not recorded whether cultured in vitro). The receptor set was obtained from a human donor with melanoma. The CDR3 runs from the conserved cysteine through the conserved F or W. D genes are given only for firm matches. Not all rows give a size; the values are once, few, many and, for expanded clones, a class.

v_gene	j_gene	d_gene	abundance	CDR3nt	CDR3aa
TRBV29-1	TRBJ2-7	.	.	TGCAGCGTGGGCCCAGATCCCTACGAGCAGTACTTC	CSVGPDPYEQYF
TRBV6-5	TRBJ2-7	.	once	TGTGCCATCAGTGCGAACGGAATGGGCGAGCAGTACTTC	CAISANGMGEQYF
TRBV7-9	TRBJ2-3	.	once	TGTGCCAGCAGCTTATCCTGGGGGCCCACAAATACGCAGTATTTT	CASSLSWGPTNTQYF
TRBV11-2	TRBJ2-4	TRBD2	.	TGTGCCAGCAGGGCAGCGGGGGGCCGGGACATTCAGTACTTC	CASRAAGGRDIQYF
TRBV5-1	TRBJ1-1	TRBD1	.	TGCGCCAGCAGCTTGAGGACAGGTTTGAACACTGAAGCTTTCTTT	CASSLRTGLNTEAFF
TRBV2	TRBJ1-1	.	few	TGTGCCAGCACCGAATGGGTCGTCAAAACTTTT	CASTEWVVKTF
TRBV6-5	TRBJ1-2	.	.	TGTGCCAGCAGTTGGGGTGGAGGCGCCGCTCACTATGGCTACACCTTC	CASSWGGGAAHYGYTF
TRBV7-3	TRBJ2-7	.	.	TGTGCCAGCAGCTCGGTCCCCGGGACGGCCTACGAGCAGTACTTC	CASSSVPGTAYEQYF
TRBV2	TRBJ2-5	.	once	TGTGCCAGCAGTGGGGGACTCCCGTACCAAGAGACCCAGTACTTC	CASSGGLPYQETQYF
TRBV7-3	TRBJ2-1	TRBD1	.	TGTGCCAGCAGCCCGGGGACAGGGATAGATGAGCAGTTCTTC	CASSPGTGIDEQFF
TRBV6-5	TRBJ2-3	.	.	TGTGCCAGCAGAGCACAGGGGACTAGCACAGATACGCAGTATTTT	CASRAQGTSTDTQYF
TRBV18	TRBJ1-4	.	.	TGTGCCAGCGCGGGGGATTGGGATGAAAAACTGTTTTTT	CASAGDWDEKLFF
TRBV2	TRBJ1-5	TRBD1	.	TGTGCCAGCGCCACAGGGGATCCCCAGCATTTT	CASATGDPQHF
TRBV5-1	TRBJ1-3	.	few	TGCGCCAGCAGGGAGGGAACTGGAAACACCATATATTTT	CASREGTGNTIYF
TRBV10-3	TRBJ1-3	.	.	TGTGCCATCAGTGACAGGGCTGACACCATATATTTT	CAISDRADTIYF